These T cell receptor beta chains were read from a single sample in a study of blood T cell repertoires in COVID-19. Measured with immunoSEQ multiplex PCR; TCRdb has only the in-frame clones, and not every one. Found here are some 300,000 clones, 85% of them singletons; the top ten hold approximately 4.1%. Source material: peripheral blood. These receptors all come from a woman aged 45-65 years with active or convalescent COVID-19. The CDR3 runs from the conserved cysteine through the conserved F or W. The D gene is left open where the match is weak. Not all rows give a size; the values are once, few, many and, for expanded clones, a class.

- TRBJ1-2 TRBV5-1 TRBD1 CASSLTGPRQGYGYTF TGCGCCAGCAGCTTGACGGGACCCCGACAGGGCTATGGCTACACCTTC
- TRBJ2-1 TRBV29-1 TRBD2 CSGPPPGGGFYNEQFF TGCAGCGGCCCCCCCCCGGGGGGGGGTTTCTACAATGAGCAGTTCTTC
- TRBJ2-7 TRBV30 - CAWSVLEGRKYF TGTGCCTGGAGTGTACTGGAGGGGAGAAAGTACTTC
few TRBJ2-6 TRBV27 TRBD1 CASKGATSGANVLTF TGTGCCAGTAAGGGGGCGACCTCTGGGGCCAACGTCCTGACTTTC
- TRBJ1-6 TRBV5-6 TRBD1 CASSGQGHQLLWGSPLHF TGTGCCAGCAGCGGACAGGGTCACCAGCTCCTATGGGGCTCACCCCTCCACTTT
- TRBJ2-7 TRBV19 - CASSIDTSTYEQYF TGTGCCAGTAGTATTGACACCAGTACCTACGAGCAGTACTTC
- TRBJ2-1 TRBV11-3 TRBD2 CASSRTSYEQFF TGTGCCAGCAGCAGGACTAGCTATGAGCAGTTCTTC
once TRBJ1-3 TRBV28 - CASSLWQGSGNTIYF TGTGCCAGCAGTTTATGGCAGGGGAGTGGAAACACCATATATTTT
- TRBJ1-3 TRBV9 - CASSPRGTGNTIYF TGTGCCAGCAGCCCCCGGGGGACTGGAAACACCATATATTTT
- TRBJ1-1 TRBV2 - CASSTVVMNTEAFF TGTGCCAGCAGTACGGTGGTCATGAACACTGAAGCTTTCTTT
- TRBJ1-1 TRBV19 TRBD1 CASSNRRGVSEAFF TGTGCCAGTAGTAACCGCAGGGGGGTCTCTGAAGCTTTCTTT
- TRBJ2-1 TRBV19 TRBD2 CASSKSWSGSNEQFF TGTGCCAGTAGTAAGAGTTGGAGCGGGAGCAATGAGCAGTTCTTC
- TRBJ1-5 TRBV6-1 TRBD1 CASSEVPGQGNQPQHF TGTGCCAGCAGTGAAGTTCCGGGACAGGGGAACCAGCCCCAGCATTTT
- TRBJ1-2 TRBV6-5 - CASSYSPVDGYTF TGTGCCAGCAGTTACTCGCCAGTGGATGGCTACACCTTC
- TRBJ2-5 TRBV11-2 - CASRIGDTKETQYF TGTGCCAGCAGGATAGGGGACACAAAAGAGACCCAGTACTTC
- TRBJ2-2 TRBV7-8 TRBD2 CASSPGLANSGELFF TGTGCCAGCAGCCCGGGACTAGCGAATTCCGGGGAGCTGTTTTTT
- TRBJ1-3 TRBV6-5 - CASSTRGDGNTIYF TGTGCCAGCAGTACCCGGGGGGACGGAAACACCATATATTTT
- TRBJ2-1 TRBV5-1 TRBD2 CASSYKAGMNNEQFF TGCGCCAGCAGCTACAAAGCGGGAATGAACAATGAGCAGTTCTTC
- TRBJ1-6 TRBV19 TRBD1 CASSRPGQRNSPLHF TGTGCCAGTAGCCGTCCGGGACAGCGAAATTCACCCCTCCACTTT
- TRBJ1-2 TRBV19 TRBD1 CASSRTGINYGYTF TGTGCCAGTAGTCGGACAGGGATAAACTATGGCTACACCTTC
- TRBJ2-3 TRBV2 TRBD2 CASSGGLAGGPITDTQYF TGTGCCAGCAGTGGCGGACTAGCGGGAGGTCCTATCACAGATACGCAGTATTTT
few TRBJ1-1 TRBV3-1/TRBV3-2 - CASSQSGNTEAFF TGTGCCAGCAGCCAATCAGGGAACACTGAAGCTTTCTTT
many TRBJ2-1 TRBV2 TRBD2 CASRPEAGGPPFQFF TGTGCCAGCAGACCAGAAGCGGGAGGGCCTCCTTTTCAGTTCTTC
- TRBJ1-2 TRBV6-5 - CASSRQVGRSGGYTF TGTGCCAGCAGCCGACAGGTCGGACGGTCGGGTGGCTACACCTTC
- TRBJ1-2 TRBV6-6 - CASRDTLLNYGYTF TGTGCCAGCAGAGACACCCTCCTTAACTATGGCTACACCTTC
once TRBJ1-1 TRBV7-9 - CASSLGPGEAFF TGTGCCAGCAGCTTAGGGCCAGGGGAAGCTTTCTTT
- TRBJ1-2 TRBV27 - CAIPRTVGYTF TGTGCCATCCCCAGGACAGTTGGCTACACCTTC
- TRBJ1-3 TRBV7-8 - CASSLYRDGNTIYF TGTGCCAGCAGCTTATACCGGGATGGAAACACCATATATTTT
- TRBJ1-2 TRBV12-5 - CASGLTGLSNYGYTF TGTGCTAGTGGTTTGACAGGGTTGAGCAACTATGGCTACACCTTC
- TRBJ1-2 TRBV24-1 - CATSGQPTGGYTF TGTGCCACCAGTGGCCAGCCCACGGGTGGCTACACCTTC
- TRBJ2-1 TRBV30 - CAWSATPQSNEQFF TGTGCCTGGAGCGCGACCCCACAGAGCAATGAGCAGTTCTTC
- TRBJ1-1 TRBV28 - CASSPNTGNTEAFF TGTGCCAGCAGTCCAAACACAGGAAACACTGAAGCTTTCTTT
- TRBJ1-1 TRBV24-1 - CATSDARRGSEAFF TGTGCCACCAGTGACGCCAGGAGGGGATCTGAAGCTTTCTTT
once TRBJ2-3 TRBV12-3/TRBV12-4 - CASTPGSDTQYF TGTGCCAGCACCCCGGGATCAGATACGCAGTATTTT
- TRBJ2-3 TRBV11-3 TRBD2 CASSLGTSGLSAGTDTQYF TGTGCCAGCAGCTTAGGTACTAGCGGGCTTAGCGCCGGAACAGATACGCAGTATTTT
- TRBJ1-3 TRBV5-1 - CASSLGASGNTIYF TGCGCCAGCAGCTTGGGAGCATCTGGAAACACCATATATTTT
- TRBJ1-2 TRBV27 TRBD1 CASSLTGVNYGYTF TGTGCCAGCAGTTTAACAGGGGTTAACTATGGCTACACCTTC
- TRBJ2-1 TRBV6-1 - CASSFGYNEQFF TGTGCCAGCAGCTTCGGTTACAATGAGCAGTTCTTC
- TRBJ2-7 TRBV6-6 TRBD1 CASRLGQMYEQYF TGTGCCAGCCGTTTGGGACAGATGTACGAGCAGTACTTC
once TRBJ2-5 TRBV3-1/TRBV3-2 TRBD2 CASSQASGGTQYF TGTGCCAGCAGCCAAGCTAGCGGAGGGACCCAGTACTTC
- TRBJ2-4 TRBV29-1 - CSAAETVTKNIQYF TGCAGCGCTGCAGAGACAGTTACCAAAAACATTCAGTACTTC
- TRBJ1-3 TRBV7-2 - CASSLVLGQTSSGNTIYF TGTGCCAGCAGCTTAGTGCTGGGGCAGACGAGCTCTGGAAACACCATATATTTT
- TRBJ2-5 TRBV28 TRBD2 CASVPAGASGSWETQYF TGTGCCAGCGTACCCGCTGGGGCTAGCGGGAGTTGGGAGACCCAGTACTTC
- TRBJ2-7 TRBV12-3/TRBV12-4 - CASSFRGVYEQYF TGTGCCAGCAGTTTCCGGGGAGTCTACGAGCAGTACTTC
- TRBJ2-5 TRBV7-2 - CASSSPWAGRETQYF TGTGCCAGCAGCTCCCCCTGGGCAGGGCGGGAGACCCAGTACTTC
- TRBJ1-2 TRBV20-1 - CSASPGQGYGYTF TGCAGTGCCAGTCCAGGGCAGGGCTATGGCTACACCTTC
- TRBJ2-1 TRBV11-3 - CASSLAGFGEQFF TGTGCCAGCAGCTTAGCAGGGTTCGGTGAGCAGTTCTTC
once TRBJ2-7 TRBV6-5 - CASSHGAEQYF TGTGCCAGCAGCCATGGAGCCGAGCAGTACTTC
- TRBJ1-6 TRBV28 TRBD1 CASSSTGAYNSPLHF TGTGCCAGCAGTTCCACAGGGGCCTATAATTCACCCCTCCACTTT
- TRBJ2-5 TRBV6-1 TRBD1 CASSEWGQGAKTQYF TGTGCCAGCAGTGAATGGGGGCAGGGGGCGAAGACCCAGTACTTC
once TRBJ2-2 TRBV2 TRBD2 CASTRGEGRTGELFF TGTGCCAGCACCCGGGGGGAGGGGAGAACCGGGGAGCTGTTTTTT
- TRBJ1-1 TRBV18 - CASSPRQASTNTEAFF TGTGCCAGCTCACCACGACAGGCCTCAACGAACACTGAAGCTTTCTTT
- TRBJ1-5 TRBV19 - CASSMDTRQPQHF TGTGCCAGTAGTATGGACACTCGGCAGCCCCAGCATTTT
once TRBJ2-1 TRBV7-2 TRBD2 CASSLGSLAGREQFF TGTGCCAGCAGCTTGGGGAGTCTAGCGGGGCGAGAGCAGTTCTTC
- TRBJ1-4 TRBV18 TRBD1 CASSRTGGDEKLFF TGTGCCAGCTCTCGGACAGGGGGAGACGAAAAACTGTTTTTT
few TRBJ1-3 TRBV11-2 - CASSSLGRGSGNTIYF TGTGCCAGCAGCTCCTTAGGTAGGGGATCTGGAAACACCATATATTTT
- TRBJ1-1 TRBV19 TRBD1 CASSIQGAGTEAFF TGTGCCAGTAGTATTCAGGGGGCTGGGACTGAAGCTTTCTTT
- TRBJ1-6 TRBV4-1 TRBD1 CASSQDLGRGYNSPLHF TGCGCCAGCAGCCAAGATCTGGGCAGGGGGTATAATTCACCCCTCCACTTT
- TRBJ1-1 TRBV6-6 - CASSYSAILEAFF TGTGCCAGCAGTTACTCGGCCATCCTGGAAGCTTTCTTT
few TRBJ2-1 TRBV13 TRBD2 CASSITSGRQQFF TGTGCCAGCAGCATTACTAGCGGGAGACAGCAGTTCTTC